These 3 T cell receptor beta chains were sequenced from one sample in a study of shared clonotypes between healthy human individuals. Some clones are missing from TCRdb's copy, which holds only in-frame ones; the method was immunoSEQ multiplex PCR. Here the sample spans millions of clones, roughly nine tenths being singletons. Sequencing was performed on naive CD4+ T cells sorted from blood. Subset: CD45RA+ positively selected. The receptors come from a man younger than 30 in good health.

V is TRBV30 and J is TRBJ2-5, with D maybe TRBD2 (7 bases). Germline V gives CDR1 GTSNPN, CDR2 SVGIG (reference sequence). The CDR3 has 15 amino acids. Deletions cut 4 bases from V and 4 bases from J, with 19 bases between. The DNA of the CDR3 is TGTGCCTGGATACCCTTTGGGGGGGGGCGAGAGACCCAGTACTTC. Protein sequence: CAWIPFGGGRETQYF.

This clone has only one observation. This chain uses TRBV2 with TRBJ1-2; TRBD1 matches 8 bases. This CDR3 contains 14 residues. The germline gives CDR1 SNHLY, CDR2 FYNNEI. V gave up 5 bases and J gave up 5 bases; unmatched junction bases: 7. DNA for the CDR3: TGTGCCAGCAGTTCACTCCAGGGGGCTTATGGCTACACCTTC. Translation: CASSSLQGAYGYTF.

A word on this clone: Different DNA sequences within this sample yield the same CDR3. This chain links TRBV9 with TRBJ2-7, with 7 positions matching TRBD2. The trim removed 0 bases at V and 2 bases at J, leaving 5 bases unmatched. CDR1 is SGDLS and CDR2 is YYNGEE in the germline V gene. The CDR3 covers 15 residues. This CDR3 is CASSVGGGTTYEQYF. The CDR3, as DNA: TGTGCCAGCAGCGTAGGAGGAGGGACTACCTACGAGCAGTACTTC.